The 26 T cell receptor beta chains in this list originate from one sample, sequenced in a study of cytomegalovirus exposure and HLA in healthy donors. With 60 Vbeta and 13 Jbeta primers, the PCR was carried out. The repertoire was sequenced with immunoSEQ multiplex PCR; TCRdb's copy has only in-frame clones and lacks some. The repertoire consists of some 97,000 clones, with around 80% occurring once and the leading ten covering roughly 1.2%. Sequencing input: PBMCs. Every receptor here comes from a woman aged 18-29 years in good health and CMV-seronegative.

The chain links TRBV14 to TRBJ2-5; TRBD1 is a possible D gene (6 bases). The germline gives CDR1 SGHDN, CDR2 FVKESK. V lost 0 bases and J 11 bases, leaving 13 bases between the germline ends. The CDR3 runs 13 residues. The CDR3 region is CASSQDLGAVQYF. The DNA for the CDR3 is TGTGCCAGCAGCCAAGATTTGGGGGCCGTGCAGTACTTC.

The chain has TRBV2 and TRBJ2-5; 12 bases align to TRBD2. V shed 6 bases and J 1 base; nucleotides not matched to a gene: 6. The germline V gene encodes CDR1 SNHLY and CDR2 FYNNEI. The CDR3 loop spans 16 amino acids. CDR3 DNA sequence: TGTGCCAGCAGGACCGGGACTAGCGGGCCCCAAGAGACCCAGTACTTC. Protein product: CASRTGTSGPQETQYF. Using reference TRBV2 and TRBJ2-5 for the parts outside the CDR3, the full variable domain is EPEVTQTPSHQVTQMGQEVILRCVPISNHLYFYWYRQILGQKVEFLVSFYNNEISEKSEIFDDQFSVERPDGSNFTLKIRSTKLEDSAMYFCASRTGTSGPQETQYFGPGTRLLVL.

A note on this clone: A read error may account for a junction end that differs from germline. The chain couples TRBV7-9 to TRBJ2-7; D possibly corresponds to TRBD2 (6 bases). Germline CDR1 SEHNR, CDR2 FQNEAQ (reference sequence). This CDR3 comprises 17 residues. CDR3 nucleotide sequence: TGTTCCAGCAGCTTAGTGGGAGCTAGCGTTGTCTCCTACGAGCAGTACTTC. Protein: CSSSLVGASVVSYEQYF.

V and J are TRBV4-3 and TRBJ2-1; the D gene is possibly TRBD2 (6 bases). Trimming pared 1 base from V and 8 bases from J, leaving 12 bases between. The germline V gene encodes CDR1 LGHNA and CDR2 YSLEER. CDR3 length: 14 amino acids. The CDR3 loop is CASSQGGEDDEQFF. CDR3 coding DNA: TGCGCCAGCAGCCAAGGTGGGGAGGATGATGAGCAGTTCTTC.

CDR3 in DNA: TGCGCCAGCAGCCCAGTGAGGCGGCCCTCCTACAATGAGCAGTTCTTC. It is translated as CASSPVRRPSYNEQFF. The chain couples TRBV4-3 to TRBJ2-1; D is ambiguous. This CDR3 has 16 amino acids. V dropped 4 bases and J dropped 0 bases, with 13 bases sitting between them. CDR1 LGHNA and CDR2 YSLEER come from the germline V gene.

This clone was counted only a few times. This chain uses TRBV2 with TRBJ1-3; 9 bases map to TRBD1. This CDR3 is built from 16 residues. V lost 5 bases and J lost 1; bases outside the gene matches: 6. In germline, CDR1 is SNHLY, CDR2 FYNNEI. The CDR3 region is CASSKDRGFSGNTIYF. CDR3 DNA: TGTGCCAGCAGTAAGGACAGGGGTTTTTCTGGAAACACCATATATTTT.

This clone was detected a few times. The chain combines TRBV5-5 with TRBJ2-7; no firm D call. This CDR3 region has 13 residues. The germline V gene encodes CDR1 SGHKS and CDR2 YYEKEE (reference sequence). V shed 3 bases and J shed 6 bases, with 13 bases lying between them. CDR3: CASSSGRVGEQYF. The CDR3 coding sequence is TGTGCCAGCAGCTCTGGCCGGGTCGGCGAGCAGTACTTC.

The chain is built from TRBV4-1 and TRBJ2-1; 8 bases match TRBD2. Germline CDR1 reads MGHRA; CDR2 reads YSYEKL. Unmatched junction bases numbered 9, after V lost 3 bases and J lost 8 bases. The CDR3 has 15 amino acids. The CDR3 DNA follows: TGCGCCAGCAGCCAGTATGGACTAGCTGGGTATGAGCAGTTCTTC. Translated, it gives CASSQYGLAGYEQFF.

This clone was seen only once. This chain joins TRBV27 and TRBJ1-4; D is perhaps TRBD1 (6 bases). The V end lost 1 base, the J end lost 4 bases, and 13 bases lay between the germline ends. This CDR3 spans 16 amino acids. The germline V gene has CDR1 MNHEY and CDR2 SMNVEV (reference sequence). CDR3 amino acids: CASSLLGAHLNEKLFF. For the CDR3, the DNA is TGTGCCAGCAGTTTATTGGGGGCGCATCTTAATGAAAAACTGTTTTTT.

Here the CDR3 DNA reads TGCAGTGCAAACAGGGTTGGGGAGCTGTTTTTT. It yields the protein CSANRVGELFF. The V gene is TRBV20-1, the J gene TRBJ2-2, with D possibly TRBD1 on 6 matching bases. The length of the CDR3 is 11 residues. Germline values: CDR1 DFQATT, CDR2 SNEGSKA (reference sequence). Trimming cost V 6 bases and J 8 bases, with 10 bases left between them.

The genes are TRBV27 and TRBJ1-2; D is possibly TRBD1 (5 bases). This CDR3 has 17 residues. V was shortened by 3 bases and J by 6 bases, with 23 bases between the two germline ends. Per the germline V gene, CDR1 is MNHEY and CDR2 is SMNVEV (reference sequence). As DNA, the CDR3 is TGTGCCAGCAGTTTCGGCGTGCGACGGGGGAATAAAGATGGCTACACCTTC. Translated, it gives CASSFGVRRGNKDGYTF.

The chain joins TRBV15 to TRBJ2-7; 10 bases line up with TRBD1. The CDR3 runs to 16 residues. J lost 5 bases, V lost 0 bases, and 7 bases had no gene match. The germline V gene encodes CDR1 LNHNV and CDR2 YYDKDF (reference sequence). The CDR3 loop reads CATSRDLGTGVNEQYF. The CDR3, as DNA: TGTGCCACCAGCAGAGATCTTGGGACAGGGGTGAACGAGCAGTACTTC.

This chain links TRBV28 with TRBJ1-5; TRBD1 matches at 10 bases. Trimming removed 8 bases from V and 7 bases from J; junction bases left unmatched: 8. The CDR3 is 14 amino acids. Germline V gene lookup returns CDR1 MDHEN and CDR2 SYDVKM. The CDR3 is CASCGTGDWQPQHF. CDR3 bases: TGTGCCAGCTGTGGGACAGGGGATTGGCAGCCCCAGCATTTT.

This chain joins TRBV19 and TRBJ2-1, with 12 positions matching TRBD2. V lost 5 bases, J lost 2 bases, and 10 bases stayed unmatched. In germline, CDR1 is LNHDA, CDR2 SQIVND (reference sequence). The CDR3 extends over 18 amino acids. Here the CDR3 reads CASSPLAGGPPPYNEQFF. CDR3 coding DNA: TGTGCCAGTAGTCCCCTAGCGGGGGGGCCTCCTCCCTACAATGAGCAGTTCTTC.

This rearrangement joins TRBV15 to TRBJ2-1; 9 nucleotides agree with TRBD1. In germline, CDR1 is LNHNV, CDR2 YYDKDF (reference sequence). This CDR3 contains 14 residues. Trimming at V came to 4 bases and at J to 15 bases, leaving 13 bases not matched to a gene. The DNA for the CDR3 is TGTGCCACCAGCACATACAGGGGGCGAAGGGGTCTGTTCTTC. Amino acids: CATSTYRGRRGLFF.

The chain links TRBV4-1 to TRBJ2-3; TRBD1 might be the D (6 bases). The V and J ends lost 1 base and 0 bases respectively, with 14 bases between them. CDR1 MGHRA and CDR2 YSYEKL come from the germline V gene. The CDR3 is made up of 17 amino acids. CDR3 coding DNA: TGCGCCAGCAGCCAAGGTATCGGGACACTCAGCACAGATACGCAGTATTTT. Protein product: CASSQGIGTLSTDTQYF.

The CDR3 DNA is TGTGCCAGCAGCTTAGAACCGCGAGATACGCAGTATTTT. Translating gives CASSLEPRDTQYF. The genes are TRBV11-2 and TRBJ2-3; D is undetermined. CDR3 length: 13 residues. Germline assignment: CDR1 SGHAT and CDR2 FQNNGV. V lost 0 bases to trimming and J lost 5 bases, with 6 bases between them.

The V and J genes are TRBV5-1 and TRBJ2-7; TRBD1 matches 9 bases. The CDR3 consists of 16 residues. After removal of 4 bases from V and 3 bases from J, the junction contained 11 bases not matched to a gene. Germline V gives CDR1 SGHRS, CDR2 YFSETQ. The CDR3, as DNA: TGCGCCAGCAGCGCCAGGGGGGGACAGGGTGGCTACGAGCAGTACTTC. Residues: CASSARGGQGGYEQYF.

The rearrangement links TRBV19 to TRBJ2-1, with 8 bases fitting TRBD2. The CDR3 consists of 15 residues. Germline lookup yields CDR1 LNHDA and CDR2 SQIVND (reference sequence). V lost 5 bases and J lost 5; bases outside the gene matches: 8. For the CDR3, the DNA is TGTGCCAGTAGTGTCCTTACTAGCGGAGACAATGAGCAGTTCTTC. This codes for CASSVLTSGDNEQFF.

The rearrangement uses TRBV13 and TRBJ1-5; D call uncertain. The CDR3 loop spans 12 amino acids. Germline V gene sequence: CDR1 PRHDT, CDR2 FYEKMQ (reference sequence). The germline V and J ends were trimmed by 3 bases and 6 bases, with 6 bases remaining between them. DNA of the CDR3: TGTGCCAGCAGCTTGGGGAGTCAGCCCCAGCATTTT. This translates into CASSLGSQPQHF.

The chain has TRBV28 and TRBJ1-1, with a tentative D call TRBD1 (5 bases). CDR3 length: 15 amino acids. Germline lookup yields CDR1 MDHEN and CDR2 SYDVKM. V lost 5 bases and J 8 bases, leaving 21 bases between the germline ends. As DNA, the CDR3 is TGTGCCAGCAGTACGCACGGGACTCTAGATGGGGAAGCTTTCTTT. It yields the protein CASSTHGTLDGEAFF.

The chain couples TRBV4-1 to TRBJ2-7, with TRBD2 as a possible D gene (6 bases). Germline V gives CDR1 MGHRA, CDR2 YSYEKL. This CDR3 is built from 15 residues. With 5 bases removed from V and 2 bases from J, the gap between germline ends came to 16 bases. The CDR3 is CASSSRDPGAYEQYF. As DNA, the CDR3 is TGCGCCAGCAGCAGCCGGGACCCGGGAGCCTACGAGCAGTACTTC.

The V call is TRBV7-9, the J call TRBJ1-4; no firm D call. The CDR3 consists of 17 residues. V dropped 1 base and J dropped 4 bases, with 16 bases sitting between them. Germline CDR1 is SEHNR and CDR2 is FQNEAQ (reference sequence). The CDR3 sequence: CASSLVGGLVSNEKLFF. CDR3 bases: TGTGCCAGCAGCTTAGTTGGTGGACTAGTGAGTAATGAAAAACTGTTTTTT.

The chain is built from TRBV27 and TRBJ2-6; a possible D gene is TRBD1 (6 bases). Between the trimmed V and J ends, which lost 5 bases and 0 bases, there was a span of 14 bases. CDR1 and CDR2 (germline): MNHEY, SMNVEV (reference sequence). This CDR3 has 17 amino acids. CDR3 residues: CASSHHQGISGANVLTF. CDR3 bases: TGTGCCAGCAGTCACCACCAGGGGATCTCTGGGGCCAACGTCCTGACTTTC.

This clone was observed a few times. The chain links TRBV5-1 to TRBJ1-1; D uncertain. The CDR3 is 14 residues long. Germline lookup yields CDR1 SGHRS and CDR2 YFSETQ. Trimming stripped 4 bases from V and 5 bases from J, with 15 bases between. The CDR3 DNA reads as TGCGCCAGCAGCACCGGGAATCTTGGGACTGAAGCTTTCTTT. It translates to CASSTGNLGTEAFF.

The chain links TRBV19 to TRBJ1-5; the D gene is possibly TRBD1 (6 bases). The V gene's germline CDR1 is LNHDA and CDR2 SQIVND (reference sequence). Trimming removed 5 bases from V and 7 bases from J, with 15 bases in between. The CDR3 sequence is 14 residues long. As DNA, the CDR3 is TGTGCCAGTAGTGGGGCAGGGGAAGTGCAGCCCCAGCATTTT. This codes for CASSGAGEVQPQHF.